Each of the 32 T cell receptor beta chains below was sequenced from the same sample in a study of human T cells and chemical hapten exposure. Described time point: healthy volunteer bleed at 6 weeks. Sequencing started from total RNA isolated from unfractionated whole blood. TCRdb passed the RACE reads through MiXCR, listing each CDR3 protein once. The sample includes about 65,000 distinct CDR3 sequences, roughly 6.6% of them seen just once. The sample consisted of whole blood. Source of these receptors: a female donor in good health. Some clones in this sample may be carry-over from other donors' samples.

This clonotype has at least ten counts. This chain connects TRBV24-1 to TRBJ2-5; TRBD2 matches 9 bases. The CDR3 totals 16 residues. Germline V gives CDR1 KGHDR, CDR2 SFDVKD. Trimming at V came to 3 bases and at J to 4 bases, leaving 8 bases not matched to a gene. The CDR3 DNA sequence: TGTGCCACCAGTGATCCAAATCCGGGACTAGCAGAGACCCAGTACTTC. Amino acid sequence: CATSDPNPGLAETQYF.

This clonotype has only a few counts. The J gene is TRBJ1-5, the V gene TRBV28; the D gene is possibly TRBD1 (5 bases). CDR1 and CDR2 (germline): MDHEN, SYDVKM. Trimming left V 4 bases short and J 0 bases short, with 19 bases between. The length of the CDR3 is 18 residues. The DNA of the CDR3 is TGTGCCAGCAGTTCTTGGGGGTATTTTTTAAATAGCAATCAGCCCCAGCATTTT. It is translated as CASSSWGYFLNSNQPQHF.

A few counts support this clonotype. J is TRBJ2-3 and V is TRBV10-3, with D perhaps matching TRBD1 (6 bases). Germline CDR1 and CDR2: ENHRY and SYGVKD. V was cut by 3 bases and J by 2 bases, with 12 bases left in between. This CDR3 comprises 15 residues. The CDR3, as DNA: TGTGCCATCAGTGAACAGGGCCACTTCACAGATACGCAGTATTTT. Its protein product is CAISEQGHFTDTQYF.

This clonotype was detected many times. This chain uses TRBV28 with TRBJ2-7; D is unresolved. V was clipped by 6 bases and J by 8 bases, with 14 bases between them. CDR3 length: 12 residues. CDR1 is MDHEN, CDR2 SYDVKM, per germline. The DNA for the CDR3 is TGTGCCAGCAGCCCCCCGCGTTCGAAGCAGTACTTC. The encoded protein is CASSPPRSKQYF. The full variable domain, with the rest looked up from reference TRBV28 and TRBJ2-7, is DVKVTQSSRYLVKRTGEKVFLECVQDMDHENMFWYRQDPGLGLRLIYFSYDVKMKEKGDIPEGYSVSREKKERFSLILESASTNQTSMYLCASSPPRSKQYFGPGTRLTVT.

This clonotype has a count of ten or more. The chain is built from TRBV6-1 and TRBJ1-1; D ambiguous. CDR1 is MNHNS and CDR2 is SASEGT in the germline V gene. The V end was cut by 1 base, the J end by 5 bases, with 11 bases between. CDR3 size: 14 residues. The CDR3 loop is CASSEGGPSTEAFF. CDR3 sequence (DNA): TGTGCCAGCAGTGAAGGGGGTCCTTCTACTGAAGCTTTCTTT.

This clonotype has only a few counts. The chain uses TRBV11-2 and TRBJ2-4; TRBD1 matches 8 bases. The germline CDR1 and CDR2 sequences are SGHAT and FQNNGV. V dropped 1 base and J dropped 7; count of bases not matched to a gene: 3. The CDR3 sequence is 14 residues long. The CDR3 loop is CASSLGDRKNIQYF. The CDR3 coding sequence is TGTGCCAGCAGCTTAGGGGACAGGAAGAACATTCAGTACTTC.

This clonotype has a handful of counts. In nucleotides, the CDR3 is TGTGCCAGCAGCCAAGGAGCGGGAGGCACAGATACGCAGTATTTT. Translated, it gives CASSQGAGGTDTQYF. The V call is TRBV4-2, the J call TRBJ2-3; 8 bases match TRBD2. This CDR3 comprises 15 residues. Trimming cost V 1 base and J 1 base; bases outside gene matches: 1. CDR1 LGHNA and CDR2 YNFKEQ come from the germline V gene.

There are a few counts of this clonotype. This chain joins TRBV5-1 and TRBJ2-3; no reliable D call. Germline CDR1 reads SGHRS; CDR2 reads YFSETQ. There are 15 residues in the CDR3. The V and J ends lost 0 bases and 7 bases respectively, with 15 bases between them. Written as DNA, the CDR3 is TGCGCCAGCAGCTTGGGCGACCGGATTATGAATACGCAGTATTTT. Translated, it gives CASSLGDRIMNTQYF.

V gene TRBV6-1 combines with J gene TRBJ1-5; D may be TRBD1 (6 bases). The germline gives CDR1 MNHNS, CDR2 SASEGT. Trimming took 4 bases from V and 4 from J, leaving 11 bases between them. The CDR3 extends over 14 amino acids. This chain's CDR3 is CASSVGTINQPQHF. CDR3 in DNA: TGTGCCAGCAGTGTTGGGACAATAAATCAGCCCCAGCATTTT.

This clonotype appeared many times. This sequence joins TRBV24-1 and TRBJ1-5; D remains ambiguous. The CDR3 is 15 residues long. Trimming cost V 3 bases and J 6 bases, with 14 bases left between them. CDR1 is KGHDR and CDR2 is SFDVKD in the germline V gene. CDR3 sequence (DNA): TGTGCCACCAGTGATACCCACGAGGTTGCTCAGCCCCAGCATTTT. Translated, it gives CATSDTHEVAQPQHF.

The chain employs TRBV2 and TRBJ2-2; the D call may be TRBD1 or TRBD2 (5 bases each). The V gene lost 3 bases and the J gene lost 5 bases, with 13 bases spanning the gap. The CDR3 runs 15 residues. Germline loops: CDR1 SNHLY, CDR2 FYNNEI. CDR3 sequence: CASSERKGSTGELFF. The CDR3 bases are TGTGCCAGCAGTGAGAGGAAGGGGAGTACCGGGGAGCTGTTTTTT. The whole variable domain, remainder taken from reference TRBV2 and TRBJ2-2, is EPEVTQTPSHQVTQMGQEVILRCVPISNHLYFYWYRQILGQKVEFLVSFYNNEISEKSEIFDDQFSVERPDGSNFTLKIRSTKLEDSAMYFCASSERKGSTGELFFGEGSRLTVL.

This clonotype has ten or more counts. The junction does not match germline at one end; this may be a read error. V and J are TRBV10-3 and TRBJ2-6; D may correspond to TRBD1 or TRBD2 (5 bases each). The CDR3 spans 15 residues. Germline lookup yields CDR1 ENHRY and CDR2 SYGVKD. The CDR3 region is CGTGQGASGANVLTF. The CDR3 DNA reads TGCGGTACCGGGCAGGGAGCCTCTGGGGCCAACGTCCTGACTTTC.

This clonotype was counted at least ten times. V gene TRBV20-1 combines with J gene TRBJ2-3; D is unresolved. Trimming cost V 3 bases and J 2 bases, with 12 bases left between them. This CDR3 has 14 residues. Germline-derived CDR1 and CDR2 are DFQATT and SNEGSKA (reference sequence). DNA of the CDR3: TGCAGTGCTAGGTGGCAGGACCTCACAGATACGCAGTATTTT. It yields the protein CSARWQDLTDTQYF.

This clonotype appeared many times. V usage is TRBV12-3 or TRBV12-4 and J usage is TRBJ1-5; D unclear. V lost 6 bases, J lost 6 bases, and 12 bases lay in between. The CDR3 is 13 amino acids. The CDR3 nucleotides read TGTGCCAGCAGCTCATACGGGGTTCAGCCCCAGCATTTT. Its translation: CASSSYGVQPQHF.

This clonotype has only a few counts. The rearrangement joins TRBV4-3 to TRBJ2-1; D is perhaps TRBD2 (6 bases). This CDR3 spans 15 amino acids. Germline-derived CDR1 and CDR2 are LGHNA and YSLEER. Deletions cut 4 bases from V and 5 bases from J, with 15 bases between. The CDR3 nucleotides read TGCGCCAGCAGCCTCCCCTCGGAGGGAAACAATGAGCAGTTCTTC. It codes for CASSLPSEGNNEQFF.

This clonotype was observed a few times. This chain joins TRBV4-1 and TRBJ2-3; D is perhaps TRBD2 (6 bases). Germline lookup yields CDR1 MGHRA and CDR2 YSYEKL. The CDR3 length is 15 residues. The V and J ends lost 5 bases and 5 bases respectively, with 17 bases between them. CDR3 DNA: TGCGCCAGCAGCGGGGGGACGGGAGTGTTAGATACGCAGTATTTT. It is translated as CASSGGTGVLDTQYF.

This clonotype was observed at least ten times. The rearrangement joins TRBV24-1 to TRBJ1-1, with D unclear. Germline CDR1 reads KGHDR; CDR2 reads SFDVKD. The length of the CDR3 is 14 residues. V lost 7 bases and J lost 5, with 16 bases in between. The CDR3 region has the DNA TGTGCCACCAGCCCGAGAGGTGAGAAGACTGAAGCTTTCTTT. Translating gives CATSPRGEKTEAFF.

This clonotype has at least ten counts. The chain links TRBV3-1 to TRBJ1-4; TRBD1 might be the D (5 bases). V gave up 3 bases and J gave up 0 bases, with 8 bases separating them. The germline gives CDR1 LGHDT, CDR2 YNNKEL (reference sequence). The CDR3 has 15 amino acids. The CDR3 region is CASSQTVATNEKLFF. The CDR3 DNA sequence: TGTGCCAGCAGCCAGACAGTGGCAACTAATGAAAAACTGTTTTTT.

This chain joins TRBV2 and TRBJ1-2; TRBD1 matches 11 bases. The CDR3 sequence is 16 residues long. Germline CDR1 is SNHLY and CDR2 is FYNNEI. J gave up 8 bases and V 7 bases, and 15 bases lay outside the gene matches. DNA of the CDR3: TGTGCCAGCACCCACATCGGACAGGGGGCGATGTGGGGCTACACCTTC. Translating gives CASTHIGQGAMWGYTF. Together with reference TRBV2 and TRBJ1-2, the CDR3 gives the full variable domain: EPEVTQTPSHQVTQMGQEVILRCVPISNHLYFYWYRQILGQKVEFLVSFYNNEISEKSEIFDDQFSVERPDGSNFTLKIRSTKLEDSAMYFCASTHIGQGAMWGYTFGSGTRLTVV.

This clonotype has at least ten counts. CDR3 in DNA: TGTGCCAGCAGACTCACAGGGGCTGGGGCCAACGTCCTGACTTTC. The encoded protein is CASRLTGAGANVLTF. The chain links TRBV6-5 to TRBJ2-6; 7 positions agree with TRBD1. Germline CDR1 MNHEY, CDR2 SVGAGI. Germline trimming cut 6 bases from V and 2 bases from J; bases unmatched to any gene: 4. CDR3 length: 15 residues.

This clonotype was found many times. The DNA of the CDR3 is TGTGCCAGCAGTTACTCGAACCTTGCGGGGCAGGGGGGCAATCAGCCCCAGCATTTT. Its protein is CASSYSNLAGQGGNQPQHF. The rearrangement links TRBV6-2 or TRBV6-3 to TRBJ1-5; 7 nucleotides match TRBD1. The CDR3 extends over 19 amino acids. Germline lookup yields CDR1 MNHEY and CDR2 SVGEGT. V lost 0 bases, J lost 2 bases, and 13 bases stayed unmatched.

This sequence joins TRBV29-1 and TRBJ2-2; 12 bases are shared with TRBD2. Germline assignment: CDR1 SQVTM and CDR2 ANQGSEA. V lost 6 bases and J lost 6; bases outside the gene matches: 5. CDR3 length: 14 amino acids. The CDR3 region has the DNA TGCAGCGTGGTCCCTAGCGGGAGGGCCGGGGAGCTGTTTTTT. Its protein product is CSVVPSGRAGELFF.

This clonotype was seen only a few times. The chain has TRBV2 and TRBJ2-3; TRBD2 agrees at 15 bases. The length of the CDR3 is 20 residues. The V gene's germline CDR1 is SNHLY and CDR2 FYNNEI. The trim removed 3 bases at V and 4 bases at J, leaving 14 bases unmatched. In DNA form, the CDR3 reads TGTGCCAGCAGTGACCTGGGACTAGCGGGAGGCCACCCACGTCCAGATACGCAGTATTTT. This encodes CASSDLGLAGGHPRPDTQYF.

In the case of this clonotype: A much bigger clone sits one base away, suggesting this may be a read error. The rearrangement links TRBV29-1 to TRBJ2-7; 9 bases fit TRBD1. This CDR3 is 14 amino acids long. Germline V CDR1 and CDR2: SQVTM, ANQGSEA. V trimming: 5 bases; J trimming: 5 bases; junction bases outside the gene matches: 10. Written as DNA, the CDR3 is TGCAGCGTTATCCGGGACAGGGATAGTCACGAGCAGTACTTC. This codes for CSVIRDRDSHEQYF.

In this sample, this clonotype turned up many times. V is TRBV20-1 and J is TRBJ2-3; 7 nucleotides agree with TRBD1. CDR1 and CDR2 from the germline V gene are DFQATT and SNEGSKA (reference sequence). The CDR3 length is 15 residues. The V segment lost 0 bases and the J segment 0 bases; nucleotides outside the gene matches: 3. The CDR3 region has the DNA TGCAGTGCTAGAGATACGGACAGGAGCACAGATACGCAGTATTTT. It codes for CSARDTDRSTDTQYF.

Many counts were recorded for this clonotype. The CDR3 nucleotides are TGCAGTGCTAGGAGTTCAGACGAGCAGTACTTC. Its protein is CSARSSDEQYF. V gene TRBV20-1 combines with J gene TRBJ2-7; D is unclear. This CDR3 is 11 amino acids long. Trimming cost V 3 bases and J 5 bases, with 8 bases left between them. Germline CDR1 reads DFQATT; CDR2 reads SNEGSKA (reference sequence).

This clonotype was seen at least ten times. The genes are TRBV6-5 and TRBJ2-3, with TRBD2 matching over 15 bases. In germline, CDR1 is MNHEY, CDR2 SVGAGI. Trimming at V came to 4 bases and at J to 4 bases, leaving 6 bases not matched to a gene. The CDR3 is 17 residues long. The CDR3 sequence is CASSSPGLAGGADTQYF. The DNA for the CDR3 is TGTGCCAGCAGTTCCCCGGGACTAGCGGGAGGAGCAGATACGCAGTATTTT.

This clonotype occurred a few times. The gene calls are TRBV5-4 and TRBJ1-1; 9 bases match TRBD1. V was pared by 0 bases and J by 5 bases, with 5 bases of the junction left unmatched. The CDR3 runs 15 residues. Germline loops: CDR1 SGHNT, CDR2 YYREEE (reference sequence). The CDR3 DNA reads TGTGCCAGCAGCTTGGGGACAGGGGCGCGGACTGAAGCTTTCTTT. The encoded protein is CASSLGTGARTEAFF.

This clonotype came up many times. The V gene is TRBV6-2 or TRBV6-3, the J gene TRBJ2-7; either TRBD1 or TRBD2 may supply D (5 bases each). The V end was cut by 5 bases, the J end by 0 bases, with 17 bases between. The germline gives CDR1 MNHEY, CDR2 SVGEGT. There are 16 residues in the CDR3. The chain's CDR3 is CASSNPGTWGSYEQYF. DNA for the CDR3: TGTGCCAGCAGTAATCCCGGGACCTGGGGCTCCTACGAGCAGTACTTC.

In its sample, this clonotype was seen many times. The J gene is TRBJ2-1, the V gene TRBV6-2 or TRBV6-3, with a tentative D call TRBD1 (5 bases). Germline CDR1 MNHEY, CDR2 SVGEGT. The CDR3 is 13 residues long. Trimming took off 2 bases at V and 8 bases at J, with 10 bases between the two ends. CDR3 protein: CASSYGGAYEQFF. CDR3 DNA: TGTGCCAGCAGTTACGGTGGGGCTTATGAGCAGTTCTTC.

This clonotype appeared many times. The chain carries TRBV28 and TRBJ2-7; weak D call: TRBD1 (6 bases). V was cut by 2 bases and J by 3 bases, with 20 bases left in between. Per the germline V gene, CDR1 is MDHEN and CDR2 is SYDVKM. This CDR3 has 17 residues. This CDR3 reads CASSLTLQGIRDYEQYF. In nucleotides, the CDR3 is TGTGCCAGCAGTTTAACCCTACAGGGTATAAGGGACTACGAGCAGTACTTC.

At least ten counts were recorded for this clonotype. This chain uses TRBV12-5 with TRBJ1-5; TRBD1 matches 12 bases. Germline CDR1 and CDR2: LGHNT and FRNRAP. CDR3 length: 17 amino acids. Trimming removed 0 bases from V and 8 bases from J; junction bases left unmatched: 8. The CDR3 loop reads CASGLVGTGGLPEPQHF. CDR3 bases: TGTGCTAGTGGTTTGGTAGGGACAGGGGGCCTTCCCGAGCCCCAGCATTTT.